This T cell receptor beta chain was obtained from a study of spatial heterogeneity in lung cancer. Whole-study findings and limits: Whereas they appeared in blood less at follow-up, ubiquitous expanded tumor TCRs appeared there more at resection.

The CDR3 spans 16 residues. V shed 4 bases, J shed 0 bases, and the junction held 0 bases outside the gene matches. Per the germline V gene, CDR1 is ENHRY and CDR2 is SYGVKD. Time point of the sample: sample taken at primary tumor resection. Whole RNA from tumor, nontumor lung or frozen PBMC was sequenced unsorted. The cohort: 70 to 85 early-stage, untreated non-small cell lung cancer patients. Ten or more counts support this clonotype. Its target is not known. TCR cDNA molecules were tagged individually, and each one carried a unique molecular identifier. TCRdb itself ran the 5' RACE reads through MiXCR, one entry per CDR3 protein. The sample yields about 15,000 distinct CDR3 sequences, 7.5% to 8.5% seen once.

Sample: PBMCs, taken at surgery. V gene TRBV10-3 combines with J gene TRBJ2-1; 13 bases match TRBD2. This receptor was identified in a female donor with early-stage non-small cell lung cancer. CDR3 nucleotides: TGTGCCATCAGTGGGACTAGCGGGAGCTCCTACAATGAGCAGTTCTTC. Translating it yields CAISGTSGSSYNEQFF.